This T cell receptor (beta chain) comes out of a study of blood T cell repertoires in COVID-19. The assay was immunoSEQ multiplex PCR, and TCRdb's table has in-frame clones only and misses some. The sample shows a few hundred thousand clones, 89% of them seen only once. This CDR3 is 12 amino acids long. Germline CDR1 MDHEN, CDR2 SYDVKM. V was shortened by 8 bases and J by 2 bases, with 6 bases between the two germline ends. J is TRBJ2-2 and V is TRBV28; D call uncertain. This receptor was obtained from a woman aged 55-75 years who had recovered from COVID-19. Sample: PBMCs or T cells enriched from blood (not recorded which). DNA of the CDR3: TGTGCCAGCTCAGAAAACACCGGGGAGCTGTTTTTT. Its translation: CASSENTGELFF.